These 23 T cell receptor beta chains originate from one sample sequenced in a study of CD8 T cells in Susac syndrome. Reverse transcription of about 0.5 to 1 ug RNA was carried out with random hexamers. TCRdb passed the immunoSEQ multiplex PCR reads through MiXCR, listing each CDR3 protein once. Of a few hundred thousand distinct CDR3 sequences in the sample, 80% to 95% were seen once. Specimen: CD8+ T cells from PBMCs. The origin of the receptors is a human donor with multiple sclerosis.

The chain recombines TRBV11-2 with TRBJ1-4, with unresolved D. V was shortened by 4 bases and J by 15 bases, with 15 bases between the two germline ends. The CDR3 has 12 residues. Germline V CDR1 and CDR2: SGHAT, FQNNGV. The CDR3 sequence: CASSWRGVLLFF. Here the CDR3 DNA reads TGTGCCAGCAGCTGGCGCGGGGTCTTGTTGTTTTTT.

The chain employs TRBV13 and TRBJ1-1; D is perhaps TRBD1 (5 bases). This CDR3 has 16 residues. CDR1 is PRHDT, CDR2 FYEKMQ, per germline (reference sequence). V lost 5 bases and J lost 4, with 20 bases in between. CDR3 amino acids: CASSTLGGGRATEAFF. Written as DNA, the CDR3 is TGTGCCAGCAGCACCCTTGGGGGAGGTCGTGCCACTGAAGCTTTCTTT.

The rearrangement joins TRBV12-3 or TRBV12-4 to TRBJ2-3; D remains unclear. Trimming left V 7 bases short and J 2 bases short, with 10 bases between. The CDR3 runs to 13 residues. As DNA, the CDR3 is TGTGCCAGCATTCCGGACCTCACAGATACGCAGTATTTT. As protein: CASIPDLTDTQYF.

This clonotype has a single count. This chain connects TRBV7-6 to TRBJ2-7; D might be TRBD2 (5 bases). V was clipped by 2 bases and J by 2 bases, with 10 bases between them. This CDR3 has 14 residues. Germline loops: CDR1 SGHVS, CDR2 FNYEAQ. Here the CDR3 reads CASSLTPEAYEQYF. CDR3 DNA: TGTGCCAGCAGCTTAACCCCGGAGGCCTACGAGCAGTACTTC.

The rearrangement uses TRBV5-1 and TRBJ1-2; 7 bases align to TRBD1. The CDR3 is 14 amino acids. CDR1 SGHRS and CDR2 YFSETQ come from the germline V gene. V was pared by 1 base and J by 0 bases, with 0 bases of the junction left unmatched. CDR3: CASSLTGANYGYTF. CDR3 coding DNA: TGCGCCAGCAGCTTGACAGGGGCTAACTATGGCTACACCTTC. Using reference TRBV5-1 and TRBJ1-2 for the parts outside the CDR3, the full variable domain is KAGVTQTPRYLIKTRGQQVTLSCSPISGHRSVSWYQQTPGQGLQFLFEYFSETQRNKGNFPGRFSGRQFSNSRSEMNVSTLELGDSALYLCASSLTGANYGYTFGSGTRLTVV.

In nucleotides, the CDR3 is TGTGCCTGGAAGTGGTGGGACACTGAAGCTTTCTTT. Translating gives CAWKWWDTEAFF. This chain connects TRBV30 to TRBJ1-1, with D unresolved. The CDR3 runs to 12 residues. V was cut by 4 bases and J by 3 bases, with 9 bases left in between. Germline assignment: CDR1 GTSNPN and CDR2 SVGIG (reference sequence).

The CDR3 DNA reads TGTGCCAGCAGCTTAGCTTTGGGGACAGGGGGCACTAACTATGGCTACACCTTC. Translated: CASSLALGTGGTNYGYTF. This sequence joins TRBV7-9 and TRBJ1-2; TRBD1 matches at 12 bases. CDR3 length: 18 residues. The germline V gene encodes CDR1 SEHNR and CDR2 FQNEAQ (reference sequence). V gave up 0 bases and J gave up 0 bases; unmatched junction bases: 5.

The V and J genes are TRBV13 and TRBJ2-3; 11 bases fit TRBD2. Germline assignment: CDR1 PRHDT and CDR2 FYEKMQ (reference sequence). CDR3 length equals 16 residues. The V and J ends lost 4 bases and 4 bases, in that order; junction bases with no gene match: 7. CDR3 DNA: TGTGCCAGCAGCTCCCCGACTAGCGGGGCCTCAGATACGCAGTATTTT. Its translation: CASSSPTSGASDTQYF.

V is TRBV4-3 and J is TRBJ2-1; 11 bases fit TRBD2. V trimming: 0 bases; J trimming: 2 bases; junction bases outside the gene matches: 3. Germline values: CDR1 LGHNA, CDR2 YSLEER. This CDR3 region has 17 residues. CDR3 residues: CASSQDLAGGPYNEQFF. The CDR3 coding sequence is TGCGCCAGCAGCCAAGATCTAGCGGGAGGCCCCTACAATGAGCAGTTCTTC.

The chain has TRBV5-4 and TRBJ2-2, with 12 bases aligning to TRBD2. J lost 5 bases, V lost 4 bases, and 3 bases had no gene match. The germline gives CDR1 SGHNT, CDR2 YYREEE (reference sequence). The CDR3 has 15 amino acids. CDR3: CASSTTSGGTGELFF. DNA for the CDR3: TGTGCCAGCAGCACCACTAGCGGGGGGACCGGGGAGCTGTTTTTT.

This clonotype was recorded only once. The genes are TRBV6-1 and TRBJ2-3, with D possibly matching TRBD2 (7 bases). V was trimmed by 6 bases and J by 3 bases, leaving 19 bases between them. The CDR3 covers 16 residues. CDR1 and CDR2 (germline): MNHNS, SASEGT. The DNA of the CDR3 is TGTGCCAGCAGCTCCACCCCCGGGGGGCAAACAGATACGCAGTATTTT. Its protein is CASSSTPGGQTDTQYF.

The chain carries TRBV5-4 and TRBJ2-1, with 8 bases aligning to TRBD2. With 0 bases clipped from V and 2 bases from J, the junction kept 1 base outside the gene matches. From germline, CDR1 is SGHNT and CDR2 YYREEE (reference sequence). This CDR3 has 15 amino acids. CDR3: CASSLELAAYNEQFF. The CDR3, as DNA: TGTGCCAGCAGCTTGGAACTAGCGGCCTACAATGAGCAGTTCTTC.

V gene TRBV5-1 combines with J gene TRBJ2-2; 7 nucleotides match TRBD1. The length of the CDR3 is 14 residues. CDR1 is SGHRS, CDR2 YFSETQ, per germline. With 2 bases clipped from V and 4 bases from J, the junction kept 2 bases outside the gene matches. The CDR3 spells CASSFDRATGELFF. CDR3 nucleotide sequence: TGCGCCAGCAGCTTCGACAGGGCCACCGGGGAGCTGTTTTTT.

In its sample, this clonotype was seen once. The V and J genes are TRBV9 and TRBJ2-1; D is unclear. V dropped 3 bases and J dropped 6 bases, with 10 bases sitting between them. This CDR3 region has 13 residues. Germline V lookup: CDR1 SGDLS, CDR2 YYNGEE. CDR3 nucleotides: TGTGCCAGCAGCGCGCCGGTAAGCAATGAGCAGTTCTTC. Translated, it gives CASSAPVSNEQFF.

The chain recombines TRBV7-6 with TRBJ2-7; D is perhaps TRBD1 or TRBD2 (6 bases each). The germline gives CDR1 SGHVS, CDR2 FNYEAQ. The CDR3 is 15 residues long. Trimming cost V 1 base and J 0 bases, with 10 bases left between them. The CDR3 spells CASSLDPGASYEQYF. The CDR3 DNA is TGTGCCAGCAGCTTAGATCCGGGGGCCTCCTACGAGCAGTACTTC.

V and J are TRBV5-4 and TRBJ2-2; 8 bases match TRBD2. Germline-derived CDR1 and CDR2 are SGHNT and YYREEE (reference sequence). V was pared by 3 bases and J by 5 bases, with 3 bases of the junction left unmatched. The CDR3 has 14 residues. The CDR3 DNA is TGTGCCAGCAGCTCGGTAGCGGGGACCGGGGAGCTGTTTTTT. Amino acid sequence: CASSSVAGTGELFF.

The chain carries TRBV29-1 and TRBJ2-1; maybe TRBD2 (5 bases). The CDR3 spans 16 residues. V lost 2 bases and J lost 0, with 14 bases in between. Per germline, CDR1 SQVTM and CDR2 ANQGSEA. The CDR3 protein is CSVEKSEGSSYNEQFF. In DNA, the CDR3 is TGCAGCGTTGAAAAGTCTGAGGGCAGCTCCTACAATGAGCAGTTCTTC.

CDR3 sequence (DNA): TGTGCCAGCAGCTTAGAAGGGAGGGACAATGAGCAGTTCTTC. It yields the protein CASSLEGRDNEQFF. This rearrangement joins TRBV7-3 to TRBJ2-1; 7 bases are shared with TRBD2. Per germline, CDR1 SGHTA and CDR2 FQGTGA. The CDR3 has 14 residues. V lost 2 bases to trimming and J lost 5 bases; unmatched junction nucleotides: 3.

This chain links TRBV6-5 with TRBJ2-5, with D perhaps TRBD1 (6 bases). The germline V and J ends were trimmed by 2 bases and 2 bases, with 9 bases remaining between them. The CDR3 covers 14 residues. Per germline, CDR1 MNHEY and CDR2 SVGAGI. The CDR3 sequence is CASSYPGQQETQYF. The CDR3 DNA sequence: TGTGCCAGCAGTTACCCTGGACAGCAAGAGACCCAGTACTTC.

This sequence joins TRBV11-1 and TRBJ2-7; no clear D gene. Germline CDR1 SGHAT, CDR2 FQDESV (reference sequence). The CDR3 has 16 residues. V gave up 6 bases and J gave up 2 bases, with 20 bases separating them. The CDR3, as DNA: TGTGCCAGCAGTTATGGTCACTCCACGATCCCCTACGAGCAGTACTTC. It encodes CASSYGHSTIPYEQYF.

The chain combines TRBV20-1 with TRBJ2-7; 9 nucleotides align to TRBD2. With V trimmed by 3 bases and J by 1 base, 7 bases remained unmatched. The germline CDR1 and CDR2 sequences are DFQATT and SNEGSKA (reference sequence). This CDR3 region has 15 residues. CDR3 residues: CSASPSSGVSYEQYF. DNA for the CDR3: TGCAGTGCTAGCCCCTCTAGCGGGGTATCCTACGAGCAGTACTTC.

DNA for the CDR3: TGTGCCAGCAGCGTAGTGGACTCTGGGGCCAACGTCCTGACTTTC. It is translated as CASSVVDSGANVLTF. The rearrangement uses TRBV9 and TRBJ2-6; D not resolved. The CDR3 covers 15 residues. The V end was cut by 0 bases, the J end by 0 bases, with 4 bases between. Germline assignment: CDR1 SGDLS and CDR2 YYNGEE.

J is TRBJ2-1 and V is TRBV2; TRBD2 agrees at 11 bases. The V and J ends lost 11 bases and 5 bases, in that order; junction bases with no gene match: 5. The germline gives CDR1 SNHLY, CDR2 FYNNEI. This CDR3 is 13 amino acids long. CDR3 sequence reads: CAGRLAGNNEQFF. CDR3 in DNA: TGTGCCGGCCGACTAGCGGGGAACAATGAGCAGTTCTTC. Supplemented by reference TRBV2 and TRBJ2-1, the full variable domain reads EPEVTQTPSHQVTQMGQEVILRCVPISNHLYFYWYRQILGQKVEFLVSFYNNEISEKSEIFDDQFSVERPDGSNFTLKIRSTKLEDSAMYFCAGRLAGNNEQFFGPGTRLTVL.